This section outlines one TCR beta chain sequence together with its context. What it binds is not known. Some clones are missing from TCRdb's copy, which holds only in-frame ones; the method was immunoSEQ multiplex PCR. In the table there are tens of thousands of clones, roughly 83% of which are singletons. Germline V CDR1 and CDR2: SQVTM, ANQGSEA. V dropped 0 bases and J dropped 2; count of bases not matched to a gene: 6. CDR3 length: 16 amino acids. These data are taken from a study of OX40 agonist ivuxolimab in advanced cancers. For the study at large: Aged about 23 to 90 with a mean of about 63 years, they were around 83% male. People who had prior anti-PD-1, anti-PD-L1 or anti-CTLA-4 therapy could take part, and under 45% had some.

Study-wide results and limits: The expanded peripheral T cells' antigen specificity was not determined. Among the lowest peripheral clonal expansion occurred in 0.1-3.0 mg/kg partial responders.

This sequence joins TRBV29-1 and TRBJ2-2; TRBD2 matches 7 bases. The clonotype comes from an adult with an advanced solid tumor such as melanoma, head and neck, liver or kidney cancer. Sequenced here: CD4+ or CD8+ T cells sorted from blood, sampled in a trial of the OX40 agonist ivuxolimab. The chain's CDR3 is CSVEDRGLTNTGELFF. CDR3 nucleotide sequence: TGCAGCGTTGAAGATAGGGGACTAACCAACACCGGGGAGCTGTTTTTT.